These 11 T cell receptor beta chains share one sample of origin, sequenced in a study of T cells in Graves' hyperthyroidism and ophthalmopathy. The TCR beta CDR3 regions underwent amplification using RNA transcripts as the source. First-round RT-PCR of the TCR CDR3 relied on the HTBI primer set. TCRdb reanalysed the multiplex PCR reads using MiXCR and keeps one entry per CDR3 protein. The top ten hold about 7% of the sample, which has 450,000 to 650,000 distinct CDR3 sequences, 12% to 15% seen once. The sample comprised blood. Receptor source: a woman aged 18-30 years with Graves' ophthalmopathy.

This clonotype was detected many times. The chain joins TRBV18 to TRBJ1-2; 8 bases map to TRBD1. From germline, CDR1 is KGHSH and CDR2 LQKENI. The CDR3 length is 14 residues. V lost 3 bases to trimming and J lost 3 bases; unmatched junction nucleotides: 3. CDR3 coding DNA: TGTGCCAGCTCACCTACGGGACAGGACTATGGCTACACCTTC. It encodes CASSPTGQDYGYTF. Full variable domain (rest looked up from reference TRBV18 and TRBJ1-2): NAGVMQNPRHLVRRRGQEARLRCSPMKGHSHVYWYRQLPEEGLKFMVYLQKENIIDESGMPKERFSAEFPKEGPSILRIQQVVRGDSAAYFCASSPTGQDYGYTFGSGTRLTVV.

At least ten counts were recorded for this clonotype. The chain recombines TRBV5-1 with TRBJ1-4, with a weak D call TRBD1 (6 bases). The V gene lost 0 bases and the J gene lost 8 bases, with 8 bases spanning the gap. The CDR3 loop spans 13 amino acids. Germline V gene sequence: CDR1 SGHRS, CDR2 YFSETQ. This CDR3 reads CASSLDRAEKLFF. In nucleotides, the CDR3 is TGCGCCAGCAGCTTGGACAGGGCAGAAAAACTGTTTTTT.

This clonotype was found many times. The chain couples TRBV11-2 to TRBJ2-1; 7 nucleotides match TRBD2. The CDR3 loop spans 15 amino acids. V lost 3 bases, J lost 4 bases, and 6 bases stayed unmatched. Germline V gives CDR1 SGHAT, CDR2 FQNNGV. Written as DNA, the CDR3 is TGTGCCAGCAGCTTCGGTTCTAGCGGTTACAATGAGCAGTTCTTC. This gives the protein CASSFGSSGYNEQFF.

This clonotype showed up many times. The chain carries TRBV2 and TRBJ2-2, with no clear D. This CDR3 comprises 16 residues. Germline lookup yields CDR1 SNHLY and CDR2 FYNNEI. V was clipped by 3 bases and J by 3 bases, with 14 bases between them. CDR3 in amino acids: CASSEGWVGYTGELFF. CDR3 DNA: TGTGCCAGCAGTGAGGGCTGGGTGGGTTACACCGGGGAGCTGTTTTTT. Full variable domain (rest looked up from reference TRBV2 and TRBJ2-2): EPEVTQTPSHQVTQMGQEVILRCVPISNHLYFYWYRQILGQKVEFLVSFYNNEISEKSEIFDDQFSVERPDGSNFTLKIRSTKLEDSAMYFCASSEGWVGYTGELFFGEGSRLTVL.

Comments on this clonotype: One end of the junction varies from germline; a read error may be responsible. Here the CDR3 DNA reads TGCAGTGTTCCGGGACAGGGGGCTTCGTGCACTAAAGCTTTCTTT. Encoded protein: CSVPGQGASCTKAFF. The chain uses TRBV20-1 and TRBJ1-1; 12 bases line up with TRBD1. CDR1 is DFQATT, CDR2 SNEGSKA, per germline (reference sequence). The CDR3 length is 15 residues.

This clonotype has more than one count but fewer than ten. CDR3 in DNA: TGTGCCAGCAGCTTAACAGGGGGCTATAACTATGGCTACACCTTC. Amino acids: CASSLTGGYNYGYTF. This sequence joins TRBV7-9 and TRBJ1-2; the match to TRBD1 covers 9 bases. V gave up 2 bases and J gave up 1 base; unmatched junction bases: 2. The CDR3 totals 15 residues. In germline, CDR1 is SEHNR, CDR2 FQNEAQ (reference sequence).

Note on this clonotype: This clone may be a read error of a much larger clone one base away. V usage is TRBV30 and J usage is TRBJ2-7; D ambiguous. In germline, CDR1 is GTSNPN, CDR2 SVGIG (reference sequence). The CDR3 has 10 residues. Trimming pared 1 base from V and 12 bases from J, leaving 10 bases between. The CDR3 region has the DNA TGTGCCTGGAGTGGCAGATTGCGGTACTTC. Translating gives CAWSGRLRYF. Drawing the rest from reference TRBV30 and TRBJ2-7, the complete variable domain is SQTIHQWPATLVQPVGSPLSLECTVEGTSNPNLYWYRQAAGRGLQLLFYSVGIGQISSEVPQNLSASRPQDRQFILSSKKLLLSDSGFYLCAWSGRLRYFGPGTRLTVT.

V gene TRBV7-2 combines with J gene TRBJ1-5; 7 nucleotides agree with TRBD1. This CDR3 comprises 17 residues. Germline V gene lookup returns CDR1 SGHTA and CDR2 FQGNSA. J was trimmed by 0 bases and V by 2 bases; bases with no gene match: 7. The DNA of the CDR3 is TGTGCCAGCAGCTTAACCTGGACAGGCGATAGCAATCAGCCCCAGCATTTT. It codes for CASSLTWTGDSNQPQHF.

This clonotype was found many times. The rearrangement links TRBV11-1 to TRBJ1-3; 9 bases agree with TRBD1. Germline assignment: CDR1 SGHAT and CDR2 FQDESV (reference sequence). This CDR3 is 15 amino acids long. The V and J ends lost 5 bases and 2 bases, in that order; junction bases with no gene match: 4. In DNA form, the CDR3 reads TGTGCCAGCAGCCAAGGACAGGGGCCTGGAAACACCATATATTTT. This gives the protein CASSQGQGPGNTIYF.

This clonotype was counted many times. The chain recombines TRBV3-1 with TRBJ2-1, with D possibly being TRBD1 or TRBD2 (5 bases each). Trimming shortened V by 3 bases and J by 13 bases, and 13 bases separated the two germline ends. The CDR3 contains 12 residues. Germline V CDR1 and CDR2: LGHDT, YNNKEL (reference sequence). DNA of the CDR3: TGTGCCAGCAGCCATCGAGGGACCCATCAGTTCTTC. As protein: CASSHRGTHQFF.

This clonotype was picked up many times. The chain uses TRBV3-1 and TRBJ1-5; D is uncertain. CDR3 length: 15 residues. The germline CDR1 and CDR2 sequences are LGHDT and YNNKEL (reference sequence). Trimming took 1 base from V and 2 from J, leaving 9 bases between them. The CDR3 reads CASSQGAVGNQPQHF. The CDR3 DNA sequence: TGTGCCAGCAGCCAAGGGGCGGTTGGCAATCAGCCCCAGCATTTT.